The rows below give T cell receptor beta chains drawn from one sample of a study of human T cells and chemical hapten exposure. MiXCR, applied by TCRdb to the RACE reads, yields one record per CDR3 protein. The sample contains around 77,000 distinct CDR3 sequences, around 9.8% of which appear only once. This specimen was whole blood, taken in connection with sensitization to the hapten diphenylcyclopropenone (DPC). These receptors all come from a woman in her thirties or forties with alopecia areata. Some clones in this sample may be carry-over from other donors' samples. Each CDR3 is given without its conserved first and last residue.

V gene	CDR3 protein
TRBV3-1	ASKGSAGTEAF
TRBV7-9	ASSPGLDGTQY
TRBV5-5	ASSFSDISSYEQY
TRBV6-2/TRBV6-3	ASSPTGYEQY
TRBV18	ASSPREGANTDTQY
TRBV6-5	ASGSLAGASYNEQF
TRBV29-1	SAATGVHQPQH
TRBV9	ASSVGAARTEAF
TRBV10-2	ASSRDTLFGDTQY
TRBV10-3	ATGGGRNYQETQY
TRBV7-8	ASSPVGGSKPPDTQY
TRBV12-3/TRBV12-4	ASSLEGYEQY
TRBV4-2	ASSQVSGGADEQY
TRBV28	ASSLLPDRAETQY
TRBV7-8	ASSQTRDSPQH
TRBV4-2	ASSQEVGGSLSGNTIY
TRBV11-2	ASSLGQFYEQY
TRBV2	ASSVRGNTEAF
TRBV20-1	SSRTGHYNQPQH
TRBV24-1	ATSDAGGPYEQY
TRBV12-3/TRBV12-4	ASRQGAMMNTEAF
TRBV7-2	ASSLRLGNTEAF
TRBV6-6	ASSYVPGLGSAKNIQY
TRBV7-6	ASSRFSENTGELF
TRBV18	ASSPVGQGDQPQH
TRBV6-2/TRBV6-3	ASSYSRGNTEAF
TRBV4-2	ASSQVGRETQY
TRBV28	ASSFVQANTIY
TRBV5-1	ASSLRTVSAGTGELF
TRBV6-5	ASSPRRLAGGGPTDTQY
TRBV9	ASSLATGQPQH